A single sample gave rise to the 12 T cell receptor beta chains below, sequenced in a study of blood T cell repertoires in COVID-19. Libraries were prepared by immunoSEQ multiplex PCR; TCRdb keeps only in-frame clonotypes and omits some of them. The table lists about 150,000 clones, almost 85% of them singletons, with more than 3% in the top ten. The sequenced sample was PBMCs or T cells enriched from blood (not recorded which). Source of these receptors: a woman in her fifties or sixties with acute COVID-19.

V usage is TRBV13 and J usage is TRBJ2-7, with 11 nucleotides matching TRBD2. Germline trimming cut 5 bases from V and 0 bases from J; bases unmatched to any gene: 6. The germline V gene has CDR1 PRHDT and CDR2 FYEKMQ (reference sequence). This CDR3 region has 16 residues. This CDR3 reads CASSARLAGSSYEQYF. The CDR3 region has the DNA TGTGCCAGCAGCGCTCGACTAGCGGGGAGCTCCTACGAGCAGTACTTC. Looking up the rest from reference TRBV13 and TRBJ2-7 gives the full variable domain: AAGVIQSPRHLIKEKRETATLKCYPIPRHDTVYWYQQGPGQDPQFLISFYEKMQSDKGSIPDRFSAQQFSDYHSELNMSSLELGDSALYFCASSARLAGSSYEQYFGPGTRLTVT.

The chain uses TRBV7-2 and TRBJ2-1; TRBD2 agrees at 10 bases. From germline, CDR1 is SGHTA and CDR2 FQGNSA. This CDR3 has 15 residues. V gave up 4 bases and J gave up 3 bases; unmatched junction bases: 3. The DNA of the CDR3 is TGTGCCAGCAGCTCCGGACTAGCGGTCTACAATGAGCAGTTCTTC. As protein: CASSSGLAVYNEQFF.

V and J are TRBV18 and TRBJ2-1, with 11 positions matching TRBD1. In germline, CDR1 is KGHSH, CDR2 LQKENI. The V gene end was trimmed by 2 bases and the J gene end by 8 bases; junction bases not matched to a gene: 8. The CDR3 covers 16 residues. The DNA of the CDR3 is TGTGCCAGCTCACCAAGTTCCGGGACAGGGGGGCATGAGCAGTTCTTC. It is translated as CASSPSSGTGGHEQFF.

This clone came up once. This sequence joins TRBV9 and TRBJ1-1; possible D gene TRBD1, 5 bases. V lost 0 bases and J 4 bases, leaving 13 bases between the germline ends. The CDR3 contains 15 residues. The germline CDR1 and CDR2 sequences are SGDLS and YYNGEE. The CDR3 sequence is CASSVAAGIGTEAFF. In DNA, the CDR3 is TGTGCCAGCAGCGTAGCGGCAGGGATAGGCACTGAAGCTTTCTTT.

The chain has TRBV7-7 and TRBJ2-7; TRBD2 aligns across 10 bases. Germline V gene lookup returns CDR1 SSHAT and CDR2 FNYEAQ (reference sequence). There are 15 residues in the CDR3. The trim removed 5 bases at V and 6 bases at J, leaving 10 bases unmatched. The CDR3 reads CASSAVGGLASEQYF. Here the CDR3 DNA reads TGTGCCAGCAGCGCGGTCGGGGGACTAGCGAGCGAGCAGTACTTC.

V is TRBV12-3 or TRBV12-4 and J is TRBJ2-3; D is unclear. The V end was cut by 6 bases, the J end by 3 bases, with 10 bases between. This CDR3 is 13 amino acids long. CDR3 residues: CASRQAITDTQYF. CDR3 in DNA: TGTGCCAGCAGGCAAGCCATAACAGATACGCAGTATTTT.

This chain joins TRBV2 and TRBJ1-1; D might be TRBD1 (6 bases). The V and J ends lost 7 bases and 0 bases respectively, with 15 bases between them. Germline V gene lookup returns CDR1 SNHLY and CDR2 FYNNEI. The CDR3 contains 15 residues. CDR3 DNA: TGTGCCAGCATTTATTTGGGGGGGCTGAACACTGAAGCTTTCTTT. Translation gives CASIYLGGLNTEAFF.

The rearrangement links TRBV5-1 to TRBJ2-3; 8 bases are a match to TRBD2. The J segment lost 1 base and the V segment lost 6 bases, leaving 4 bases of the junction unmatched. The CDR3 spans 14 residues. Germline CDR1 reads SGHRS; CDR2 reads YFSETQ. The CDR3 loop is CASISSGGTDTQYF. The CDR3 DNA sequence: TGCGCCAGCATCAGTAGCGGGGGCACAGATACGCAGTATTTT.

This chain links TRBV5-8 with TRBJ1-6; 7 bases match TRBD1. This CDR3 is built from 14 residues. CDR1 is SGHTS and CDR2 is YDEGEE in the germline V gene. The junction had 4 bases not matched to a gene; V was cut back by 4 bases and J by 6 bases. The CDR3 is CASSTGVSNSPLHF. The CDR3 region has the DNA TGTGCCAGCAGCACAGGGGTTTCTAATTCACCCCTCCACTTT.

This chain joins TRBV7-9 and TRBJ1-2; no clear D gene. CDR3 length equals 14 residues. Trimming shortened V by 3 bases and J by 8 bases, and 16 bases separated the two germline ends. CDR1 is SEHNR and CDR2 is FQNEAQ in the germline V gene (reference sequence). The CDR3 DNA follows: TGTGCCAGCAGCTTCGACAAGAGGGCTGGCGGCTACACCTTC. Its protein is CASSFDKRAGGYTF.

V usage is TRBV23-1 and J usage is TRBJ1-1, with TRBD1 identical over 9 bases. TRBV23-1 is filed as an ORF, its function uncertain. The CDR3 runs to 15 residues. V was pared by 0 bases and J by 1 base, with 0 bases of the junction left unmatched. CDR3 bases: TGCGCCAGCAGTCAATCACAGGGGGCGAACACTGAAGCTTTCTTT. Translated, it gives CASSQSQGANTEAFF.

The genes are TRBV9 and TRBJ2-3; TRBD1 agrees at 9 bases. V was pared by 3 bases and J by 4 bases, with 9 bases of the junction left unmatched. The germline CDR1 and CDR2 sequences are SGDLS and YYNGEE. The CDR3 loop spans 16 amino acids. Written as DNA, the CDR3 is TGTGCCAGCAGCGAATCCGGGACAGGGATCGCAGATACGCAGTATTTT. Translation gives CASSESGTGIADTQYF.